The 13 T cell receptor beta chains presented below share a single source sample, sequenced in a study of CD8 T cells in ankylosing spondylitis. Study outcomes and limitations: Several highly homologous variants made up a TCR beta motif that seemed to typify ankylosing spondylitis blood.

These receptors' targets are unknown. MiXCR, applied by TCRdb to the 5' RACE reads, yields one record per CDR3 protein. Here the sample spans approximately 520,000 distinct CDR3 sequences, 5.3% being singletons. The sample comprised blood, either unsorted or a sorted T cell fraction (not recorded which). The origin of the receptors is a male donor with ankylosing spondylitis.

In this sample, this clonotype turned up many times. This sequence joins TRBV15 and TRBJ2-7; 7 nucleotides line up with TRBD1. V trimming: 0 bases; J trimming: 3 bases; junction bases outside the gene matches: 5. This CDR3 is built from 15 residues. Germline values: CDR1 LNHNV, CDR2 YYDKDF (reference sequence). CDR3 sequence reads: CATSRDRQGIYEQYF. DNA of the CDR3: TGTGCCACCAGCAGAGATCGACAGGGAATCTACGAGCAGTACTTC.

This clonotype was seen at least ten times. CDR3 in amino acids: CSVDRRDHYGYTF. Here the CDR3 DNA reads TGCAGCGTTGACCGCAGGGACCACTATGGCTACACCTTC. The rearrangement uses TRBV29-1 and TRBJ1-2; D may be TRBD1 (5 bases). This CDR3 comprises 13 residues. V lost 3 bases and J lost 3, with 11 bases in between. Per the germline V gene, CDR1 is SQVTM and CDR2 is ANQGSEA.

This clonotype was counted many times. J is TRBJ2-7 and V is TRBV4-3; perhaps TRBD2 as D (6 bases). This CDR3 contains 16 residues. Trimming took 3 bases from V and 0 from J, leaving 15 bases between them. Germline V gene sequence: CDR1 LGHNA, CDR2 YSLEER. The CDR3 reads CASSHRERDGSYEQYF. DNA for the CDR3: TGCGCCAGCAGCCACCGGGAGAGGGATGGCTCCTACGAGCAGTACTTC.

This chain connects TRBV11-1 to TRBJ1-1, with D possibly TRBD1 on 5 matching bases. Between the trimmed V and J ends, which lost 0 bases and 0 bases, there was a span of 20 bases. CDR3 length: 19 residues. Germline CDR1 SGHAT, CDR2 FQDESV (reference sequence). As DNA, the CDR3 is TGTGCCAGCAGCTTAGCGAGGACCGCCGGGGGATATTTGAACACTGAAGCTTTCTTT. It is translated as CASSLARTAGGYLNTEAFF.

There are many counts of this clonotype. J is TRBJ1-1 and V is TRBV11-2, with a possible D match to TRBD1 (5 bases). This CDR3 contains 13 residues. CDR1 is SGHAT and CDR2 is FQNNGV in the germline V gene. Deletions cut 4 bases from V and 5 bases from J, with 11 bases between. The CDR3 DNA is TGTGCCAGCAGCTCAGGGCTAGTGACTGAAGCTTTCTTT. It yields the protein CASSSGLVTEAFF.

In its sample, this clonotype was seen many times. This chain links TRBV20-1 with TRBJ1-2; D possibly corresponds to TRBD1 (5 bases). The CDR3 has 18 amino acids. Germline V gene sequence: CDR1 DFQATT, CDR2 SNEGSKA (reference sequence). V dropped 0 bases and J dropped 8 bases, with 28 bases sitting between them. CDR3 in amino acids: CSARDRESFGLPKRGYTF. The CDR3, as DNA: TGCAGTGCTAGAGACAGGGAGAGCTTTGGACTCCCGAAAAGGGGCTACACCTTC.

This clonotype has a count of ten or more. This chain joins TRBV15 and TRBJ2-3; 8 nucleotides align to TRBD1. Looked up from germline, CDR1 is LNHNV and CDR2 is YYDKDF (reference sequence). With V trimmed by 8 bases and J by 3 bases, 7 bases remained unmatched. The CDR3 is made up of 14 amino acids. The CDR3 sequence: CATRVTGGTDTQYF. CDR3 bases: TGTGCCACCCGAGTAACAGGGGGAACAGATACGCAGTATTTT.

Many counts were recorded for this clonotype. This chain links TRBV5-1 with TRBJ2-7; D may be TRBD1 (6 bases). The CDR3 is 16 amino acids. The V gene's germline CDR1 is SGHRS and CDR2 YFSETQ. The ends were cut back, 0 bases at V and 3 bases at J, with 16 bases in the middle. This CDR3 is CASSLGGHPSFYEQYF. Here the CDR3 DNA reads TGCGCCAGCAGCTTGGGGGGACACCCGTCTTTCTACGAGCAGTACTTC.

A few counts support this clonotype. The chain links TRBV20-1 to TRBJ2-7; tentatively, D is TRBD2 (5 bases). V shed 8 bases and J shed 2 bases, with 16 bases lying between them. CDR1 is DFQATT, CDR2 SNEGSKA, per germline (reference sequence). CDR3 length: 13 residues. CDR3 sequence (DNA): TGCAGTTACGGGATCCAGGCACCCTACGAGCAGTACTTC. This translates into CSYGIQAPYEQYF.

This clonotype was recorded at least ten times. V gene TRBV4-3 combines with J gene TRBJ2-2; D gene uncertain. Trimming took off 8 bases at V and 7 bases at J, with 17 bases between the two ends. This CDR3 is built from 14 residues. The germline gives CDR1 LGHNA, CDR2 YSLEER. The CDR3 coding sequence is TGCGCCAGCGCCGCGACACGGGCGGTCGGGGAGCTGTTTTTT. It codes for CASAATRAVGELFF.

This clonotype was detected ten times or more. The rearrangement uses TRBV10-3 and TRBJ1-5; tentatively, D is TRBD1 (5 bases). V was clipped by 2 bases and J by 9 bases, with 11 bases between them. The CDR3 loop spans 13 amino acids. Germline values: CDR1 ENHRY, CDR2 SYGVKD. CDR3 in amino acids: CAISEGRDGPQHF. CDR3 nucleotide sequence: TGTGCCATCAGTGAGGGCCGGGACGGGCCCCAGCATTTT.

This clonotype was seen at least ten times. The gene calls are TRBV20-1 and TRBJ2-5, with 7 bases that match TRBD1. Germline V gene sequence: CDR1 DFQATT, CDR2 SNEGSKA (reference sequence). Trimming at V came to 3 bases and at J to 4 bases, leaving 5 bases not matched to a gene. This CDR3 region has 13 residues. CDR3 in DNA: TGCAGTGCTAGTTCCTACAGGGGAGAGACCCAGTACTTC. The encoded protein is CSASSYRGETQYF.

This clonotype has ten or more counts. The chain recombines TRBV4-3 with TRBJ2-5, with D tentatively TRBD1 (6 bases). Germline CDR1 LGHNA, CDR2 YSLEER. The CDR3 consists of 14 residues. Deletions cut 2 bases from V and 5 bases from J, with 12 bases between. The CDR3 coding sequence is TGCGCCAGCAGCCAACGTTCTAGGGGGGAGACCCAGTACTTC. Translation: CASSQRSRGETQYF.